Listed below are T cell receptor beta chains from one sample, sequenced in a study of blood T cell repertoires in COVID-19. TCRdb keeps only in-frame clones here, not all; method: immunoSEQ multiplex PCR. The sample lists around 300,000 clones; 80% to 90% were seen once. Sequenced material: peripheral blood. The receptors come from a woman aged 45 to 65 with COVID-19, enrolled during active disease. Each CDR3 is given with its conserved first and last residue. D genes are given only for firm matches. Clone size is given for some rows only: seen once, a few or many times, or a class if the clone is expanded.

>TRBJ1-3|NA|TRBD1|TRBV20-1
TGCAGTGCTAGTGAGGGGGCAGCTGGAAACACCATATATTTT
CSASEGAAGNTIYF
>TRBJ2-5|NA|NA|TRBV9
TGTGCCAGCAGCGGCTGGAAGGGAGTGAGAGAGACCCAGTACTTC
CASSGWKGVRETQYF
>TRBJ2-7|NA|TRBD2|TRBV7-2
TGTGCCAGCAGCTTAGTGACGGCGGGAGGCTACGAGCAGTACTTC
CASSLVTAGGYEQYF
>TRBJ2-2|few|TRBD2|TRBV6-2/TRBV6-3
TGTGCCAGCAGCCGGGGACTAGCGGTCGGGACCGGGGAGCTGTTTTTT
CASSRGLAVGTGELFF
>TRBJ2-7|NA|NA|TRBV19
TGTGCCAGTAGAAGGGGTTTCTCCTTCGACGAGCAGTACTTC
CASRRGFSFDEQYF
>TRBJ2-1|NA|TRBD2|TRBV12-5
TGTGCTAGTGGTTTGGTCCTAGCGGGAGCCCCCGTCGGGAATGAGCAGTTCTTC
CASGLVLAGAPVGNEQFF
>TRBJ2-5|once|TRBD2|TRBV6-1
TGTGCCAGCAGTGAACGGACTAGCGGGAAGGGGGAGACCCAGTACTTC
CASSERTSGKGETQYF
>TRBJ1-6|NA|TRBD1|TRBV27
TGTGCCAGCAGTATCTACAGGGGAATCTCCTATAATTCACCCCTCCACTTT
CASSIYRGISYNSPLHF
>TRBJ2-7|once|TRBD2|TRBV2
TGTGCCAGCAGATGGACTAGCGGGGGCGAGCAGTACTTC
CASRWTSGGEQYF
>TRBJ1-1|NA|NA|TRBV6-4
TGTGCCAGCAGTGAATCCGGGGCGGGGTTTTACACTGAAGCTTTCTTT
CASSESGAGFYTEAFF
>TRBJ2-2|once|TRBD1|TRBV24-1
TGTGCCACCAGCCGACAGGGGGCGACCGGGGAGCTGTTTTTT
CATSRQGATGELFF
>TRBJ2-2|NA|TRBD2|TRBV12-5
TGTGCTAGTGGTCACGGACTAGCGGGAATATTGAACACCGGGGAGCTGTTTTTT
CASGHGLAGILNTGELFF
>TRBJ2-7|NA|TRBD2|TRBV7-2
TGTGCCAGCAGCCTTCATCGGACTAGCGGGAACTCCTACGAGCAGTACTTC
CASSLHRTSGNSYEQYF
>TRBJ1-1|NA|NA|TRBV7-2
TGTGCCAGCAGCCCCCAGGCCACGAATGAAGCTTTCTTT
CASSPQATNEAFF
>TRBJ1-2|NA|NA|TRBV30
TGTGCCCGGGACACCCGTAACTATGGCTACACCTTC
CARDTRNYGYTF
>TRBJ1-1|NA|NA|TRBV6-5
TGTGCCAGCACCAAACACTTGGGGCGGAACACTGAAGCTTTCTTT
CASTKHLGRNTEAFF
>TRBJ1-6|NA|NA|TRBV25-1
TGTGCCAGCAGTGAATTCGGTCACCTTGGACAAGATAATTCACCCCTCCACTTT
CASSEFGHLGQDNSPLHF
>TRBJ1-1|NA|TRBD1|TRBV5-1
TGCGCCAGCAGCGGTATGACAGGGATGAACACTGAAGCTTTCTTT
CASSGMTGMNTEAFF
>TRBJ1-3|NA|NA|TRBV5-4
TGTGCCAGCAGCTCTCCCGGGGGGGACTCTGGAAACACCATATATTTT
CASSSPGGDSGNTIYF
>TRBJ2-7|few|TRBD2|TRBV12-5
TGTGCTAGTGCCGGGACTAGCGTCCACGGCTCCTACGAGCAGTACTTC
CASAGTSVHGSYEQYF
>TRBJ2-1|NA|NA|TRBV23-1
TGCGCCAGCAGTCAATCGTGCGGGCCGAGCTCCTACAATGAGCAGTTCTTC
CASSQSCGPSSYNEQFF
>TRBJ2-7|few|TRBD2|TRBV6-2/TRBV6-3
TGTGCCAGCAGCTTAGCGGGAGGGTTGAGCTACGAGCAGTACTTC
CASSLAGGLSYEQYF
>TRBJ1-6|NA|TRBD1|TRBV30
TGTGCCTGGATTTCGACAGGGTATTTTTCACCCCTCCACTTT
CAWISTGYFSPLHF
>TRBJ1-6|NA|NA|TRBV5-1
TGCGCCAGCAGCTTGTCGGGAACCCGGAATTCACCCCTCCACTTT
CASSLSGTRNSPLHF
>TRBJ1-1|NA|NA|TRBV30
TGTGCCTGGTCCGTATCGGTCCCCAGGCAGGGCACTGAAGCTTTCTTT
CAWSVSVPRQGTEAFF
>TRBJ2-7|NA|NA|TRBV10-3
TGTGCCATCAGTGAGTCTCCCGGGCAGGGAAACTACGAGCAGTACTTC
CAISESPGQGNYEQYF
>TRBJ2-5|NA|TRBD2|TRBV9
TGTGCCAGCAGCGTGGGGACTAGCGCGGGGCCAGAGACCCAGTACTTC
CASSVGTSAGPETQYF